This T cell receptor beta chain appears in the sequencing data of a study of control samples from healthy donors and cancer patients. The CDR3 has 16 amino acids. Germline lookup yields CDR1 MDHEN and CDR2 SYDVKM. V was clipped by 6 bases and J by 7 bases; unmatched bases: 9. Sequencing was performed with immunoSEQ multiplex PCR; in TCRdb, only in-frame clones are kept and a portion is missing. The table has 100,000 to 150,000 clones, 92% seen once. Sequenced material: blood. The chain couples TRBV28 to TRBJ1-6; 10 bases fit TRBD1. The receptor's source is a woman in her 50s in good health. The CDR3 coding sequence is TGTGCCAGCAGCTCACGACAGGGGGCAACGAATTCACCCCTCCACTTT. Translating gives CASSSRQGATNSPLHF.